This T cell receptor beta chain came from a study of CD8 T cells in ankylosing spondylitis. This clonotype was counted only a few times. V lost 3 bases and J lost 4, with 17 bases in between. Looked up from germline, CDR1 is SGHDT and CDR2 is YYEEEE. CDR3 length equals 15 residues. TCRdb used MiXCR to reprocess the 5' RACE reads, holding one entry per CDR3 protein. The sample shows under 400,000 distinct CDR3 sequences, approximately 10% of them seen only once. The chain recombines TRBV5-6 with TRBJ2-7; tentative D call: TRBD1 (7 bases). The sample taken for sequencing was blood, either unsorted or a sorted T cell fraction (not recorded which). This receptor was taken from a female donor with ankylosing spondylitis or in good health (not recorded which). The CDR3 sequence: CASSWRRGAYYEQYF. The DNA for the CDR3 is TGTGCCAGCAGCTGGCGCAGGGGGGCATATTACGAGCAGTACTTC.